The 14 T cell receptor beta chains in this list originate from one sample, sequenced in a study of blood T cell repertoires in COVID-19. The assay was immunoSEQ multiplex PCR, and TCRdb's table has in-frame clones only and misses some. The sample lists 150,000 to 200,000 clones; around 83% were seen once. The sequenced sample was peripheral blood. Receptors were obtained from a man between 18 and 35 years old with acute or convalescent COVID-19.

The V gene is TRBV29-1, the J gene TRBJ1-1; D unclear. The CDR3 loop spans 12 amino acids. Germline assignment: CDR1 SQVTM and CDR2 ANQGSEA. V lost 3 bases, J lost 8 bases, and 13 bases lay in between. CDR3 sequence (DNA): TGCAGCGTTGAGGAGGGTCCACTCGAAGCTTTCTTT. It is translated as CSVEEGPLEAFF. The whole variable domain, remainder taken from reference TRBV29-1 and TRBJ1-1, is SAVISQKPSRDICQRGTSLTIQCQVDSQVTMMFWYRQQPGQSLTLIATANQGSEATYESGFVIDKFPISRPNLTFSTLTVSNMSPEDSSIYLCSVEEGPLEAFFGQGTRLTVV.

This clone was seen a single time. V is TRBV4-1 and J is TRBJ1-4, with 7 bases that match TRBD1. This CDR3 contains 15 residues. Germline CDR1 is MGHRA and CDR2 is YSYEKL. The V gene end was trimmed by 4 bases and the J gene end by 2 bases; junction bases not matched to a gene: 4. CDR3 DNA: TGCGCCAGCAGCCTCAGGGGGGAGACTAATGAAAAACTGTTTTTT. Protein product: CASSLRGETNEKLFF.

Concerning this clone: The same CDR3 can be traced to other DNA sequences in this sample. V is TRBV30 and J is TRBJ2-7, with D possibly matching TRBD2 (7 bases). The CDR3 sequence is 15 residues long. CDR1 is GTSNPN and CDR2 is SVGIG in the germline V gene (reference sequence). The CDR3 nucleotides read TGTGCGCTGGAGGGGGGGGCAGGGGACACTGACGGGCAGTACTTC. Protein: CALEGGAGDTDGQYF.

The chain has TRBV18 and TRBJ1-5, with D perhaps matching TRBD1 (6 bases). Trimming cost V 1 base and J 1 base, with 11 bases left between them. The germline gives CDR1 KGHSH, CDR2 LQKENI. This CDR3 spans 16 amino acids. The CDR3 loop is CASSPRTGTSNQPQHF. CDR3 DNA: TGTGCCAGCTCACCACGTACAGGGACGAGCAATCAGCCCCAGCATTTT. Looking up the rest from reference TRBV18 and TRBJ1-5 gives the full variable domain: NAGVMQNPRHLVRRRGQEARLRCSPMKGHSHVYWYRQLPEEGLKFMVYLQKENIIDESGMPKERFSAEFPKEGPSILRIQQVVRGDSAAYFCASSPRTGTSNQPQHFGDGTRLSIL.

This clone showed up just once. V gene TRBV2 combines with J gene TRBJ2-7, with D possibly being TRBD2 (5 bases). The germline V gene has CDR1 SNHLY and CDR2 FYNNEI. The V end was cut by 5 bases, the J end by 5 bases, with 19 bases between. The CDR3 totals 15 residues. In DNA form, the CDR3 reads TGTGCCAGCAGTCCTTGGGCTAGCATTACCCACGAGCAGTACTTC. Its protein is CASSPWASITHEQYF.

The V and J genes are TRBV12-5 and TRBJ2-5; TRBD1 matches 9 bases. The CDR3 runs 16 residues. CDR1 LGHNT and CDR2 FRNRAP come from the germline V gene. The trim removed 3 bases at V and 5 bases at J, leaving 10 bases unmatched. CDR3 DNA sequence: TGTGCTAGTGGTTTCCCCGGGACAGGGTATGGGGAGACCCAGTACTTC. It encodes CASGFPGTGYGETQYF.

The V call is TRBV7-2, the J call TRBJ1-4; TRBD1 aligns across 7 bases. Trimming removed 4 bases from V and 4 bases from J; junction bases left unmatched: 9. Germline V gene sequence: CDR1 SGHTA, CDR2 FQGNSA. This CDR3 has 16 residues. CDR3 amino acids: CASSSPRGALNEKLFF. CDR3 bases: TGTGCCAGCAGCTCCCCCAGGGGGGCCCTTAATGAAAAACTGTTTTTT.

This chain connects TRBV9 to TRBJ1-2; D is possibly TRBD1 (6 bases). There are 15 residues in the CDR3. V shed 3 bases and J shed 0 bases, with 12 bases lying between them. The germline CDR1 and CDR2 sequences are SGDLS and YYNGEE. CDR3 nucleotides: TGTGCCAGCAGCGATGTGACAGGAACTAACTATGGCTACACCTTC. This sequence encodes CASSDVTGTNYGYTF.

V gene TRBV27 combines with J gene TRBJ2-7; perhaps TRBD1 as D (6 bases). V gave up 2 bases and J gave up 7 bases, with 12 bases separating them. CDR3 length: 13 residues. CDR1 MNHEY and CDR2 SMNVEV come from the germline V gene (reference sequence). CDR3 sequence reads: CASSLRGSGEQYV. CDR3 sequence (DNA): TGTGCCAGCAGTTTAAGGGGGTCGGGGGAGCAGTACGTC.

The genes are TRBV3-1 (or the pseudogene TRBV3-2) and TRBJ2-5; 10 nucleotides match TRBD2. Per germline, CDR1 LGHDT and CDR2 YNNKEL (reference sequence). Germline trimming cut 3 bases from V and 4 bases from J; bases unmatched to any gene: 11. The CDR3 extends over 17 amino acids. CDR3 bases: TGTGCCAGCAGCCAGTGGCTAGCGGGGGCCCCTGGAGAGACCCAGTACTTC. Amino acids: CASSQWLAGAPGETQYF.

This clone was picked up a small number of times. The chain combines TRBV29-1 with TRBJ1-2; D is perhaps TRBD1 (6 bases). The germline V gene has CDR1 SQVTM and CDR2 ANQGSEA. The CDR3 length is 12 residues. V was trimmed by 8 bases and J by 4 bases, leaving 14 bases between them. The CDR3 sequence: CSSRGGPYGYTF. CDR3 nucleotide sequence: TGCAGCTCTCGTGGGGGCCCCTATGGCTACACCTTC.

The V and J genes are TRBV24-1 and TRBJ1-5; 7 bases map to TRBD1. J lost 5 bases, V lost 0 bases, and 18 bases had no gene match. This CDR3 has 20 residues. Germline lookup yields CDR1 KGHDR and CDR2 SFDVKD. DNA for the CDR3: TGTGCCACCAGTGATTTGTTAGGGGGACAGACACACCTCAGGGATCAGCCCCAGCATTTT. As protein: CATSDLLGGQTHLRDQPQHF.

This clone has only a few counts. The chain has TRBV5-1 and TRBJ1-4; TRBD1 matches 8 bases. The V segment lost 0 bases and the J segment 4 bases; nucleotides outside the gene matches: 5. This CDR3 region has 16 residues. Germline CDR1 is SGHRS and CDR2 is YFSETQ. CDR3 sequence: CASSLDGTGNNEKLFF. The CDR3 nucleotides read TGCGCCAGCAGCTTGGATGGGACAGGCAATAATGAAAAACTGTTTTTT.

The chain links TRBV29-1 to TRBJ1-1; D is undetermined. The germline V gene encodes CDR1 SQVTM and CDR2 ANQGSEA. This CDR3 has 14 amino acids. Trimming took 2 bases from V and 0 from J, leaving 10 bases between them. The CDR3 nucleotides are TGCAGCGTTGAACCAGTAACGATGAACACTGAAGCTTTCTTT. It is translated as CSVEPVTMNTEAFF. The full variable domain, rest sourced from reference TRBV29-1 and TRBJ1-1, is SAVISQKPSRDICQRGTSLTIQCQVDSQVTMMFWYRQQPGQSLTLIATANQGSEATYESGFVIDKFPISRPNLTFSTLTVSNMSPEDSSIYLCSVEPVTMNTEAFFGQGTRLTVV.